This T cell receptor (beta chain) was sequenced in a study of persistence of HIV-infected CD4 T cells. J lost 1 base, V lost 3 bases, and 10 bases had no gene match. Germline lookup yields CDR1 SGHRS and CDR2 YFSETQ. The CDR3 covers 18 residues. Sequencing used immunoSEQ version 4 in survey mode. Measured with immunoSEQ multiplex PCR; TCRdb has only the in-frame clones, and not every one. This table has tens of thousands of clones, approximately 75% appearing once. Study results and caveats: Degenerate expanded CDR3beta sequences were enriched among CMV- and Gag-responding cells.

This clone was observed a single time. Its antigen is currently unknown. Cells were stimulated with overlapping HIV-1 Gag 15-mer peptides. CD40L/CD69 double-negative CD45RO-high memory CD4+ T cells were collected. This sequence was found in an adult man with HIV who was CMV-seropositive. The chain employs TRBV5-1 and TRBJ1-4; 9 nucleotides align to TRBD1. Sample: CD4+ T cells sorted from PBMCs after approximately 18-hour stimulation, taken from a patient who received antiretroviral therapy. The CDR3 region has the DNA TGCGCCAGCAGCTCCAGCCGCGGGACAGGGAGAACTAATGAAAAACTGTTTTTT. This gives the protein CASSSSRGTGRTNEKLFF.